This T cell receptor (beta chain) was recovered during a study of blood T cell repertoires in COVID-19. The V segment lost 3 bases and the J segment 5 bases; nucleotides outside the gene matches: 7. The CDR3 extends over 14 amino acids. Germline CDR1 and CDR2: MDHEN and SYDVKM. TCRdb's copy holds only in-frame clones and misses some; the assay was immunoSEQ multiplex PCR. Among about 44,000 clones, roughly 88% were seen once, and the ten largest hold roughly 1.4%. The rearrangement uses TRBV28 and TRBJ2-7; 7 nucleotides agree with TRBD2. This TCR came from a woman between 35 and 50 years old with acute or convalescent COVID-19. The sequenced material came from peripheral blood. The CDR3 sequence: CASSFLKGGDEQYF. The CDR3 DNA reads as TGTGCCAGCAGTTTCCTCAAGGGAGGGGACGAGCAGTACTTC.